The present TCR beta chain was sequenced within a study of cytomegalovirus exposure and HLA in healthy donors. Looking at the study overall: The roughly 130 validation repertoires, a later analysis reported, used the same platform as the 600 to 700 repertoires from the first cohort.

The donors were in the roughly 120-subject validation cohort, distinct from the 666-subject first cohort. Sequencing was performed with immunoSEQ multiplex PCR; in TCRdb, only in-frame clones are kept and a portion is missing. The sample consists of roughly 50,000 clones, roughly 93% of them appearing once. General observations from the study: Among TCR beta chains, those listed as cytomegalovirus-associated numbered around 180. In vitro testing confirmed a few CMV-associated chains as specific for CMV antigens.

Concerning this clone itself: Its cognate antigen is unknown.

The CDR3 contains 14 residues. The V end lost 5 bases, the J end lost 0 bases, and 10 bases lay between the germline ends. The germline CDR1 and CDR2 sequences are SGHVS and FQNEAQ. The chain recombines TRBV7-8 with TRBJ1-1, with D uncertain. This receptor was identified in a woman in her late teens or twenties in good health and CMV-seropositive. Sequencing input: PBMCs. CDR3 DNA sequence: TGTGCCAGCAGCCCGGACGGGATGAACACTGAAGCTTTCTTT. It is translated as CASSPDGMNTEAFF.